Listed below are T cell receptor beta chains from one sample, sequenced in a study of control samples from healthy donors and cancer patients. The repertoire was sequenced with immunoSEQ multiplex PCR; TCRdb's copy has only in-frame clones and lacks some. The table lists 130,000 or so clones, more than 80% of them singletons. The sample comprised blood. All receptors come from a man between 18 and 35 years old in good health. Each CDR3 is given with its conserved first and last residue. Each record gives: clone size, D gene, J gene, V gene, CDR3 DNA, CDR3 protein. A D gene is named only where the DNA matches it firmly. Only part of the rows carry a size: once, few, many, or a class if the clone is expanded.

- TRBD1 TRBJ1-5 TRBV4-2 TGTGCCAGCAGCCAGGACAGGGCCATTTATAGCAATCAGCCCCAGCATTTT CASSQDRAIYSNQPQHF
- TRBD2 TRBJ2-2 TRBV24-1 TGTGCCACCAGGGGCCGCGGGGGGGCCCTGGTCTCCGGGGAGCTGTTTTTT CATRGRGGALVSGELFF
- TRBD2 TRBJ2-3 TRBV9 TGTGCCAGCAGCGGAGCGGGGGGTGGGACAGATACGCAGTATTTT CASSGAGGGTDTQYF
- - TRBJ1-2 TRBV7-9 TGTGCCAGCAGTTCCGATGGGCCATTTCAGGGATACACCTTC CASSSDGPFQGYTF
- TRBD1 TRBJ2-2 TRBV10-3 TGTGCCATCAGTGGGGGGACAGGGCGGACCGGGGAGCTGTTTTTT CAISGGTGRTGELFF
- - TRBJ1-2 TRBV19 TGTGCCAGTAGTGACGGAGGGAGGACTCCTACGACCGGATTTAACTATGGCTACACCTTC CASSDGGRTPTTGFNYGYTF
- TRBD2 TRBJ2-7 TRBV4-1 TGCGCCAGCAGCCAAGGTCCCCAGCGGGGCCAAGAGCAGTACTTC CASSQGPQRGQEQYF
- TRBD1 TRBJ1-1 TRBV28 TGTGCCAGCAGTCAGCCGGGACAGTGGACCCCCACTGAAGCTTTCTTT CASSQPGQWTPTEAFF
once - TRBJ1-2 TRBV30 TGTGCCTGGAGTCGGACTCCAGGGGGCTACACCTTC CAWSRTPGGYTF
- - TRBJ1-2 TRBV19 TGTGCCAGTAGGGAGTCCCAAAGGCCCGCCTACTATGGCTACACCTTC CASRESQRPAYYGYTF
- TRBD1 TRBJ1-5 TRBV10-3 TGTGCCATCAGTACAGGGGAACAGCCCCAGCATTTT CAISTGEQPQHF
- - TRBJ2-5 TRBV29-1 TGCAGCGTTGACTCACCCGGCGTTCCGAGGGGGGAGACCCAGTACTTC CSVDSPGVPRGETQYF
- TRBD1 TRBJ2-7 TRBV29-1 TGCAGCGTTGAGGGACAGGATACCTACGAGCAGTACTTC CSVEGQDTYEQYF
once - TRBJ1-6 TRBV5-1 TGCGCCAGCAGCTTGAGGGCAGTATCCGGTTATAATTCACCCCTCCACTTT CASSLRAVSGYNSPLHF
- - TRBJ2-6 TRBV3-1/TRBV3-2 TGTGCCAGCAGCCAAGGTATCCAGGACTTTACTGGGGCCAACGTCCTGACTTTC CASSQGIQDFTGANVLTF
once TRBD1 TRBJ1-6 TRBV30 TGTGCCTGGAGACAGGGGAATTCACCCCTCCACTTT CAWRQGNSPLHF
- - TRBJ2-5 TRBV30 TGTGCCTGGAGTCCCCTAGTAAGTGAGACCCAGTACTTC CAWSPLVSETQYF
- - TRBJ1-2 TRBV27 TGTGCCAGCAGTTTAGTCGGACGGCCTCTTGGGGGCTACACCTTC CASSLVGRPLGGYTF
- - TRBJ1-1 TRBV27 TGTGCCAGCAGTTTATTGGGTGGAGTCACTGAAGCTTTCTTT CASSLLGGVTEAFF
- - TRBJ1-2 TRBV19 TGTGCCAGTAGGCAGTCCATATCGGGTGGGGGCTACACCTTC CASRQSISGGGYTF
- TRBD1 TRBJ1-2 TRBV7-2 TGTGCCAGCAGCTTACAGGGGGAGGGCAACTATGGCTACACCTTC CASSLQGEGNYGYTF
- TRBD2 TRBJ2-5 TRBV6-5 TGTGCCAGCAGCTCTAGCGGGGGGCCACAAGAGACCCAGTACTTC CASSSSGGPQETQYF
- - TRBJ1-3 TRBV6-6 TGTGCCAGCAGCAAAGGACAGGGAAACACCATATATTTT CASSKGQGNTIYF
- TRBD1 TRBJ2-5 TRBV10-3 TGTGCCATCAGTGTGACAGGGTACCAAGAGACCCAGTACTTC CAISVTGYQETQYF
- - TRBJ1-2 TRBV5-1 TGCGCCAGCAGCTTGGACGGTGGGGCCTATGGCTACACCTTC CASSLDGGAYGYTF
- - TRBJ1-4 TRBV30 TGTGCCTGGAGTGTCCAGGGTGTAACTAATGAAAAACTGTTTTTT CAWSVQGVTNEKLFF
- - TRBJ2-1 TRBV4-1 TGCGCCAGCAGCCAATTTTACTATTCCAATGAGCAGTTCTTC CASSQFYYSNEQFF
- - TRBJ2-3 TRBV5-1 TGCGCCAGCCGCTTCTTAGATAGCACAGATACGCAGTATTTT CASRFLDSTDTQYF
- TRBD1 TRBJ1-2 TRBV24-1 TGTGCCACCAGTGATGTCCTCACAAAACAGGGGAATGGCTACACCTTC CATSDVLTKQGNGYTF
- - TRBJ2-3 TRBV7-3 TGTGCCAGCAGCTTGATTAAGACAGATACGCAGTATTTT CASSLIKTDTQYF
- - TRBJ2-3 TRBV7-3 TGTGCCAGCAGCGTATGGGGGGGCACAGATACGCAGTATTTT CASSVWGGTDTQYF
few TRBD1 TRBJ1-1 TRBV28 TGTGCCAGCACCGAATTTACAGGGGGGTTGTCTGAAGCTTTCTTT CASTEFTGGLSEAFF
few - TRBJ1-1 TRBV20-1 TGCAGTGCTAGTTCAGAAGCTTTCTTT CSASSEAFF
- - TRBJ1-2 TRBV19 TGTGCCAGTAGTATAGGAGACTATGGCTACACCTTC CASSIGDYGYTF
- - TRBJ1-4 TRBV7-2 TGTGCCAGCAGGGGGGGACCAGGGTTATCGGGTGCTAATGAAAAACTGTTTTTT CASRGGPGLSGANEKLFF
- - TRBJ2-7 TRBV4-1 TGCGCCAGCAGCCAAGAACGAGGGGCCTACGAGCAGTACTTC CASSQERGAYEQYF
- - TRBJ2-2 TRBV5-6 TGTGCCAGCAGCTTCTCACTCACCGGGGAGCTGTTTTTT CASSFSLTGELFF
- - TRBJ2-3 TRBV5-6 TGTGCCAGCAGCTTGGCAGGGGATTTTCCAGATACGCAGTATTTT CASSLAGDFPDTQYF
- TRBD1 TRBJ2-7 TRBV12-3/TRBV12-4 TGTGCCAGCAGTGGGGACAGGGTTGGTCAGTACTTC CASSGDRVGQYF
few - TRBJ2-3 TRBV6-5 TGTGCCAGCAGGAGGGTTTCTGGCACAGATACGCAGTATTTT CASRRVSGTDTQYF
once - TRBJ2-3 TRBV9 TGTGCCAGCAGCGTAGGGGTTTGGGAGCACCCCGCCAGAGATACGCAGTATTTT CASSVGVWEHPARDTQYF
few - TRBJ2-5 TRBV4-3 TGCGCCAGCAGCCAAGAGGGGGAGACCCAGTACTTC CASSQEGETQYF
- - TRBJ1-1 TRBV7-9 TGTGCCAGCAGCTCCCAGAACACTGAAGCTTTCTTT CASSSQNTEAFF
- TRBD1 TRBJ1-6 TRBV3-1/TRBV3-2 TGTGCCAGCAGCCCTTTCTACAGACAGGGCCATAATTCACCCCTCCACTTT CASSPFYRQGHNSPLHF
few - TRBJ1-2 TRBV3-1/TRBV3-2 TGTGCCAGCAGCCAGGCACCCCGAGAGGGAGGAGGCTACACCTTC CASSQAPREGGGYTF
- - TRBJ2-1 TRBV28 TGTGCCAGCAGTTTTAGTGACGTCCGCAATGAGCAGTTCTTC CASSFSDVRNEQFF
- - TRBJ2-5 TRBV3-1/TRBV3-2 TGTGCCAGCAGCCCCCTGGGCCGTAGGGAGACCCAGTACTTC CASSPLGRRETQYF
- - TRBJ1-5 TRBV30 TGTGCCTGGAGTCCGGGGATCAATCAGCCCCAGCATTTT CAWSPGINQPQHF
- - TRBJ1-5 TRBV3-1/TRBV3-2 TGTGCCAGCAGCCAAGGTGGTGTGGGCAATCAGCCCCAGCATTTT CASSQGGVGNQPQHF
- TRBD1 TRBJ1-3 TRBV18 TGTGCCAGCTCACCGACGGGACAGGGAGGAAACACCATATATTTT CASSPTGQGGNTIYF